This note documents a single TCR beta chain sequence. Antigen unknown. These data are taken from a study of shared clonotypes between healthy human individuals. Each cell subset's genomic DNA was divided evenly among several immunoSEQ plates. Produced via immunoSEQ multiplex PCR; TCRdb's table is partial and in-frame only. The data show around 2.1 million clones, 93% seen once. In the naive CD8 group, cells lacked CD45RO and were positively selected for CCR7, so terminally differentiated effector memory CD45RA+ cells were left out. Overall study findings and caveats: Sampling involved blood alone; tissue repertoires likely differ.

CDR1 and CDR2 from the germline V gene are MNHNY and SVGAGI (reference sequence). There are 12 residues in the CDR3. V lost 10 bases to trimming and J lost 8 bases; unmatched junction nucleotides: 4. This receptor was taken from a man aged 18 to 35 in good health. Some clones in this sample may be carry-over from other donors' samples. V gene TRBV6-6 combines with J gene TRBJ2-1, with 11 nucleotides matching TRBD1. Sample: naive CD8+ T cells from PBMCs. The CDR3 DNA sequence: TGTGCCAATGGACAGGGGGCCGATGAGCAGTTCTTC. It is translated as CANGQGADEQFF.